The T cell receptor (beta chain) under discussion was sequenced for a study of cytomegalovirus exposure and HLA in healthy donors. The donors were part of the roughly 120-subject validation cohort, which stood apart from the 666-subject first cohort. The CDR3 has 13 amino acids. CDR1 and CDR2 (germline): MNHEY, SMNVEV (reference sequence). V was shortened by 3 bases and J by 8 bases, with 10 bases between the two germline ends. The repertoire was sequenced with immunoSEQ multiplex PCR; TCRdb's copy has only in-frame clones and lacks some. The sample carries under 140,000 clones, more than 70% recorded once. Worth noting for this clone: Its antigen is undetermined.

Findings of the study overall: The authors listed 164 TCR beta chains as cytomegalovirus-associated. Across donors, most TCRs were seen rarely, yet some public ones were widespread.

V usage is TRBV27 and J usage is TRBJ2-2; D is perhaps TRBD2 (7 bases). Sequencing was done on a sample of PBMCs. The clonotype was recovered from a woman aged 18-35 years in good health and CMV-seronegative. As DNA, the CDR3 is TGTGCCAGCAGTTTCGGGGGGCTGGGGGAGCTGTTTTTT. Translating gives CASSFGGLGELFF.